The 23 T cell receptor beta chains below were found in one sample sequenced in a study of control samples from healthy donors and cancer patients. Libraries were prepared by immunoSEQ multiplex PCR; TCRdb keeps only in-frame clonotypes and omits some of them. The sample lists around 70,000 clones, around 90% occurring once. Sequenced: PBMCs. These receptors all come from a woman in her fifties or sixties with colorectal cancer.

This chain uses TRBV2 with TRBJ2-1, with 16 bases lining up with TRBD2. The V gene's germline CDR1 is SNHLY and CDR2 FYNNEI. This CDR3 spans 17 amino acids. V lost 6 bases to trimming and J lost 5 bases; unmatched junction nucleotides: 7. CDR3 sequence: CASRRGLAGGLNNEQFF. The DNA of the CDR3 is TGTGCCAGCAGACGGGGACTAGCGGGGGGGCTGAACAATGAGCAGTTCTTC.

The chain links TRBV7-2 to TRBJ1-1, with 10 nucleotides matching TRBD1. There are 12 residues in the CDR3. Germline assignment: CDR1 SGHTA and CDR2 FQGNSA. The ends lost 4 bases at V and 7 bases at J; junction bases unmatched: 0. The CDR3 spells CASSWTGGEAFF. CDR3 bases: TGTGCCAGCAGCTGGACAGGGGGTGAAGCTTTCTTT.

The V call is TRBV5-6, the J call TRBJ1-3; the match to TRBD1 covers 9 bases. From germline, CDR1 is SGHDT and CDR2 YYEEEE. CDR3 size: 19 residues. The trim removed 4 bases at V and 0 bases at J, leaving 14 bases unmatched. The CDR3 here is CASSGPGTGQPSSGNTIYF. The CDR3 DNA reads as TGTGCCAGCAGCGGCCCCGGGACAGGGCAACCCTCCTCTGGAAACACCATATATTTT. Together with reference TRBV5-6 and TRBJ1-3, the CDR3 gives the full variable domain: DAGVTQSPTHLIKTRGQQVTLRCSPKSGHDTVSWYQQALGQGPQFIFQYYEEEERQRGNFPDRFSGHQFPNYSSELNVNALLLGDSALYLCASSGPGTGQPSSGNTIYFGEGSWLTVV.

V gene TRBV5-1 combines with J gene TRBJ1-1; the D gene is possibly TRBD1 (5 bases). CDR3 length: 11 amino acids. In germline, CDR1 is SGHRS, CDR2 YFSETQ. V was pared by 5 bases and J by 11 bases, with 13 bases between. CDR3 sequence (DNA): TGCGCCAGCAGTTCGGGGGATCGGGCTTTCTTT. Protein product: CASSSGDRAFF.

V gene TRBV27 combines with J gene TRBJ1-4; weak D call: TRBD1 (5 bases). The CDR3 loop spans 14 amino acids. Between the trimmed V and J ends, which lost 6 bases and 8 bases, there was a span of 16 bases. The germline V gene encodes CDR1 MNHEY and CDR2 SMNVEV (reference sequence). CDR3 in DNA: TGTGCCAGCAGCGCGAGGGGTCGGAACGAAAAACTGTTTTTT. Translation: CASSARGRNEKLFF.

The chain uses TRBV7-2 and TRBJ2-2; 9 nucleotides line up with TRBD1. Trimming at V came to 4 bases and at J to 2 bases, leaving 5 bases not matched to a gene. The CDR3 is made up of 16 amino acids. Germline values: CDR1 SGHTA, CDR2 FQGNSA. CDR3 amino acids: CASSSRQGVNTGELFF. The CDR3 DNA is TGTGCCAGCAGCTCCAGACAGGGGGTTAACACCGGGGAGCTGTTTTTT.

The rearrangement uses TRBV12-3 or TRBV12-4 and TRBJ1-5; 8 bases agree with TRBD1. CDR3 length equals 13 residues. The V gene end was trimmed by 6 bases and the J gene end by 2 bases; junction bases not matched to a gene: 0. CDR3 loop: CASRGQGNQPQHF. DNA for the CDR3: TGTGCCAGCAGGGGACAGGGCAATCAGCCCCAGCATTTT.

The chain combines TRBV9 with TRBJ1-4, with a possible D match to TRBD1 (6 bases). V was pared by 6 bases and J by 3 bases, with 15 bases between. This CDR3 comprises 15 residues. Germline assignment: CDR1 SGDLS and CDR2 YYNGEE. The CDR3 DNA reads TGTGCCAGCACCACAAGGGGGGGGGCTAATGAAAAACTGTTTTTT. Its protein is CASTTRGGANEKLFF.

This clone was seen only once. V and J are TRBV6-1 and TRBJ2-3; D assignment may be TRBD1 or TRBD2 (5 bases each). The V end was cut by 4 bases, the J end by 4 bases, with 21 bases between. CDR1 and CDR2 from the germline V gene are MNHNS and SASEGT. The CDR3 has 17 residues. This CDR3 reads CASSARTGTSTPDTQYF. In DNA form, the CDR3 reads TGTGCCAGCAGTGCAAGAACCGGGACCTCGACCCCAGATACGCAGTATTTT.

This chain links TRBV6-4 with TRBJ2-1; 9 bases align to TRBD2. Germline trimming cut 3 bases from V and 4 bases from J; bases unmatched to any gene: 7. Looked up from germline, CDR1 is MRHNA and CDR2 is SNTAGT. The CDR3 has 16 residues. The CDR3 region is CASSEVPSGDYNEQFF. The CDR3, as DNA: TGTGCCAGCAGTGAAGTCCCTAGCGGGGATTACAATGAGCAGTTCTTC.

This chain joins TRBV7-2 and TRBJ2-7, with D possibly TRBD1 on 6 matching bases. The V gene's germline CDR1 is SGHTA and CDR2 FQGNSA. V lost 2 bases and J 4 bases, leaving 15 bases between the germline ends. The length of the CDR3 is 15 residues. This chain's CDR3 is CASSLRPGAAYEQYV. The CDR3 DNA follows: TGTGCCAGCAGCTTAAGGCCAGGGGCGGCTTACGAGCAGTACGTC.

This chain joins TRBV11-1 and TRBJ1-1; possibly TRBD1 for D (6 bases). The length of the CDR3 is 13 residues. Trimming shortened V by 2 bases and J by 8 bases, and 12 bases separated the two germline ends. Germline V gene data show CDR1 as SGHAT and CDR2 as FQDESV (reference sequence). The DNA for the CDR3 is TGTGCCAGCAGCTTAAAGGGGACAACCGAAGCTTTCTTT. It encodes CASSLKGTTEAFF.

The rearrangement links TRBV29-1 to TRBJ2-5, with no clear D. V was pared by 3 bases and J by 5 bases, with 4 bases between. The germline V gene has CDR1 SQVTM and CDR2 ANQGSEA. The CDR3 consists of 10 residues. In nucleotides, the CDR3 is TGCAGCGTTGAGTTGGAGACCCAGTACTTC. The encoded protein is CSVELETQYF.

This chain connects TRBV5-6 to TRBJ2-4, with no clear D. Trimming pared 0 bases from V and 1 base from J, leaving 8 bases between. The CDR3 sequence is 15 residues long. The germline V gene has CDR1 SGHDT and CDR2 YYEEEE. The CDR3 nucleotides are TGTGCCAGCAGCTTGGCAACCGGGGCCAAAAACATTCAGTACTTC. Protein sequence: CASSLATGAKNIQYF.

This clone was observed once. This rearrangement joins TRBV11-1 to TRBJ1-1; 8 bases line up with TRBD1. Trimming removed 5 bases from V and 0 bases from J; junction bases left unmatched: 8. CDR1 SGHAT and CDR2 FQDESV come from the germline V gene (reference sequence). This CDR3 is 16 amino acids long. The CDR3 DNA follows: TGTGCCAGCAGCCCGGGGACAGGCCTCATGAACACTGAAGCTTTCTTT. This translates into CASSPGTGLMNTEAFF.

The V and J genes are TRBV19 and TRBJ1-1; 7 nucleotides agree with TRBD1. Germline V lookup: CDR1 LNHDA, CDR2 SQIVND (reference sequence). The V segment lost 8 bases and the J segment 1 base; nucleotides outside the gene matches: 4. This CDR3 spans 13 amino acids. The CDR3 sequence: CASSGQRNTEAFF. The CDR3 DNA reads TGTGCCAGTTCGGGACAGCGGAACACTGAAGCTTTCTTT.

CDR3 region: CASSQRGTHNEQFF. In nucleotides, the CDR3 is TGTGCCAGCAGCCAAAGAGGGACTCATAATGAGCAGTTCTTC. The rearrangement links TRBV3-1 (or the pseudogene TRBV3-2) to TRBJ2-1; tentatively, D is TRBD2 (6 bases). This CDR3 is 14 amino acids long. Germline V lookup: CDR1 LGHDT, CDR2 YNNKEL (reference sequence). V was shortened by 2 bases and J by 7 bases, with 12 bases between the two germline ends.

Written as DNA, the CDR3 is TGTGCCAGCAGCTCACATGGTAGCTCTGGAAACACCATATATTTT. It encodes CASSSHGSSGNTIYF. The chain couples TRBV28 to TRBJ1-3; no firm D call. The germline V gene encodes CDR1 MDHEN and CDR2 SYDVKM. Trimming pared 6 bases from V and 0 bases from J, leaving 12 bases between. The CDR3 contains 15 residues.

V is TRBV30 and J is TRBJ1-5; no clear D gene. The length of the CDR3 is 15 residues. From germline, CDR1 is GTSNPN and CDR2 SVGIG (reference sequence). V was shortened by 1 base and J by 4 bases, with 14 bases between the two germline ends. CDR3 sequence (DNA): TGTGCCTGGAGTGAGGGATACGGCTCAAATCAGCCCCAGCATTTT. Its translation: CAWSEGYGSNQPQHF. Full variable domain (missing parts from reference TRBV30 and TRBJ1-5): SQTIHQWPATLVQPVGSPLSLECTVEGTSNPNLYWYRQAAGRGLQLLFYSVGIGQISSEVPQNLSASRPQDRQFILSSKKLLLSDSGFYLCAWSEGYGSNQPQHFGDGTRLSIL.

This clone came up once. The chain employs TRBV5-1 and TRBJ1-1, with 9 nucleotides matching TRBD1. The CDR3 consists of 14 residues. CDR1 and CDR2 from the germline V gene are SGHRS and YFSETQ. J was trimmed by 3 bases and V by 4 bases; bases with no gene match: 4. The CDR3: CASSLRTGDTEAFF. In DNA, the CDR3 is TGCGCCAGCAGCCTCAGGACAGGGGACACTGAAGCTTTCTTT.

The rearrangement joins TRBV27 to TRBJ1-1; the D is unclear. V dropped 5 bases and J dropped 0 bases, with 13 bases sitting between them. This CDR3 region has 15 residues. Germline lookup yields CDR1 MNHEY and CDR2 SMNVEV (reference sequence). The CDR3 nucleotides are TGTGCCAGCAGTACTAAACAGTTCATGAACACTGAAGCTTTCTTT. The encoded protein is CASSTKQFMNTEAFF.

Regarding this clone: Other DNA sequences from this sample encode an identical CDR3 as well. The chain recombines TRBV6-2 or TRBV6-3 with TRBJ2-1; a weak D match, TRBD1 (6 bases). V was pared by 2 bases and J by 3 bases, with 17 bases between. This CDR3 is built from 17 residues. CDR1 and CDR2 from the germline V gene are MNHEY and SVGEGT. CDR3 residues: CASSYRDTHPGYNEQFF. Written as DNA, the CDR3 is TGTGCCAGCAGTTACCGGGACACACACCCTGGCTACAATGAGCAGTTCTTC.

CDR3 DNA sequence: TGTGCCATCAAAGGGCGGGAGGGCACTGAAGCTTTCTTT. This sequence encodes CAIKGREGTEAFF. The chain recombines TRBV10-3 with TRBJ1-1; D not resolved. V lost 7 bases, J lost 4 bases, and 13 bases lay in between. The length of the CDR3 is 13 residues. The germline V gene encodes CDR1 ENHRY and CDR2 SYGVKD.